This T cell receptor (beta chain) was profiled in a study of cytomegalovirus exposure and HLA in healthy donors. As for the study in general: Early on, a data release was issued that held 80 million to 90 million unique TCRs from HLA-typed donors.

The length of the CDR3 is 14 residues. V was clipped by 4 bases and J by 3 bases, with 9 bases between them. CDR1 and CDR2 from the germline V gene are KGHSH and LQKENI. Remarks on this clone: Its matching antigen is unknown.

Study conclusions and caveats: Reportedly, TCR beta sequences accurately predicted HLA-A and HLA-B alleles in most subjects. Only CMV serostatus was available as immune exposure information.

The PCR contained 60 Vbeta and 13 Jbeta primers. Data came from immunoSEQ multiplex PCR; TCRdb stores just in-frame clones and leaves some out. The table records 95,000 to 100,000 clones, about 80% of them present only once. Donors showed nominal health when sampled, although they likely had unrecorded immune exposures. This sequence was found in a man aged 35 to 55 in good health and CMV-seronegative. The chain combines TRBV18 with TRBJ1-4; possible D gene TRBD1, 6 bases. Sequencing was performed on PBMCs. The CDR3 DNA sequence: TGTGCCAGCTCACAACAGGGTGCTAATGAAAAACTGTTTTTT. It yields the protein CASSQQGANEKLFF.